This T cell receptor (beta chain) comes out of a study of identical twins. Whole-study findings and limits: Insertions ran lower in abundant cord blood beta clonotypes, though not in memory repertoires. Conclusions came from cross-sectional statistical analysis, not from following the same donors. Zero-insertion analyses were open to partial confounding by invariant MAIT and iNKT cells.

The table lists this clonotype with a few counts. Its specificity is not known. TCRdb used MiXCR to reprocess the 5' RACE reads, holding one entry per CDR3 protein. The data hold around 480,000 distinct CDR3 sequences, with around 14% observed a single time. The ends were cut back, 2 bases at V and 6 bases at J, with 22 bases in the middle. Germline CDR1 reads MNHEY; CDR2 reads SVGAGI. The CDR3 is made up of 17 amino acids. This sample was also put to use in a study of yellow fever vaccine responses in identical twins.

The clonotype comes from a woman in her late teens or twenties in good health. Sequencing was carried out using CD4+ T cells sorted from blood. The chain links TRBV6-5 to TRBJ1-1; D possibly corresponds to TRBD1 (5 bases). CDR3 residues: CASSYPTSGTTEAEAFF. DNA for the CDR3: TGTGCCAGCAGTTACCCCACTTCAGGGACGACAGAGGCTGAAGCTTTCTTT.